These 25 T cell receptor beta chains came from one sample sequenced in a study of cytomegalovirus exposure and HLA in healthy donors. PCR was performed using 60 Vbeta and 13 Jbeta primers. TCRdb's copy holds only in-frame clones and misses some; the assay was immunoSEQ multiplex PCR. The profile shows around 140,000 clones, roughly 89% of them singletons. What was sequenced was PBMCs. Source of these receptors: a woman under 40 in good health and CMV-seronegative.

This clone was detected only a few times. The rearrangement joins TRBV5-6 to TRBJ1-3; D unresolved. V lost 4 bases, J lost 1 base, and 9 bases lay in between. The CDR3 is 14 residues long. CDR1 and CDR2 (germline): SGHDT, YYEEEE. The CDR3 DNA is TGTGCCAGCAGCCCTACGATTTCTGGAAACACCATATATTTT. Its translation: CASSPTISGNTIYF.

This chain links TRBV18 with TRBJ2-7, with TRBD2 as a possible D gene (6 bases). Trimming removed 3 bases at V and 2 bases at J, with 8 bases between. Germline V gives CDR1 KGHSH, CDR2 LQKENI. The CDR3 totals 13 residues. CDR3 in DNA: TGTGCCAGCTCACCGCCGGGGGCCTACGAGCAGTACTTC. Protein product: CASSPPGAYEQYF.

The chain recombines TRBV7-2 with TRBJ1-1; D uncertain. The V end was cut by 8 bases, the J end by 5 bases, with 21 bases between. CDR3 length: 15 residues. Germline CDR1 reads SGHTA; CDR2 reads FQGNSA. CDR3 bases: TGTGCCAGCCGGACGGCGTCCGGGGTTGAGACTGAAGCTTTCTTT. Its translation is CASRTASGVETEAFF.

This clone showed up just once. The chain links TRBV5-5 to TRBJ2-7, with 12 bases aligning to TRBD2. V gave up 0 bases and J gave up 0 bases; unmatched junction bases: 4. CDR3 length equals 17 residues. CDR1 is SGHKS, CDR2 YYEKEE, per germline (reference sequence). Here the CDR3 reads CASSLAPTSGSSYEQYF. For the CDR3, the DNA is TGTGCCAGCAGCTTGGCCCCGACTAGCGGGAGCTCCTACGAGCAGTACTTC.

The chain employs TRBV5-6 and TRBJ2-3; TRBD2 agrees at 13 bases. The CDR3 extends over 16 amino acids. The V segment lost 4 bases and the J segment 3 bases; nucleotides outside the gene matches: 5. CDR1 and CDR2 from the germline V gene are SGHDT and YYEEEE. CDR3 protein: CASSRRTSGRTDTQYF. The CDR3 DNA reads as TGTGCCAGCAGCCGTCGGACTAGCGGGAGAACAGATACGCAGTATTTT.

The gene calls are TRBV11-2 and TRBJ2-6; 8 nucleotides match TRBD1. There are 17 residues in the CDR3. Germline values: CDR1 SGHAT, CDR2 FQNNGV. V lost 5 bases and J lost 1; bases outside the gene matches: 7. CDR3 sequence reads: CASSQGAPESGANVLTF. Here the CDR3 DNA reads TGTGCCAGCAGCCAGGGGGCCCCGGAATCTGGGGCCAACGTCCTGACTTTC.

The chain couples TRBV7-6 to TRBJ2-2, with 7 bases that match TRBD2. CDR1 is SGHVS and CDR2 is FNYEAQ in the germline V gene. This CDR3 is built from 15 residues. With V trimmed by 3 bases and J by 2 bases, 3 bases remained unmatched. The CDR3 nucleotides are TGTGCCAGCAGCTTGGGGGGGTTTAACACCGGGGAGCTGTTTTTT. It encodes CASSLGGFNTGELFF.

This sequence joins TRBV5-1 and TRBJ1-3; D possibly corresponds to TRBD1 (6 bases). The germline gives CDR1 SGHRS, CDR2 YFSETQ. V was trimmed by 1 base and J by 3 bases, leaving 14 bases between them. This CDR3 contains 16 residues. The DNA of the CDR3 is TGCGCCAGCAGCTTGTCCGGGACAAGAAGTGGAAACACCATATATTTT. Amino acids: CASSLSGTRSGNTIYF.

This chain links TRBV5-6 with TRBJ1-3; D gene unclear. The CDR3 covers 15 residues. Germline-derived CDR1 and CDR2 are SGHDT and YYEEEE. Deletions cut 1 base from V and 3 bases from J, with 11 bases between. The CDR3 DNA reads TGTGCCAGCAGCTTGCGGGGATTAGGTGGAAACACCATATATTTT. Encoded protein: CASSLRGLGGNTIYF.

V is TRBV2 and J is TRBJ2-1; D might be TRBD1 (5 bases). Trimming took 3 bases from V and 4 from J, leaving 7 bases between them. The CDR3 sequence is 13 residues long. In germline, CDR1 is SNHLY, CDR2 FYNNEI. CDR3 region: CASSEGPYNEQFF. The CDR3 DNA reads TGTGCCAGCAGTGAGGGGCCATACAATGAGCAGTTCTTC.

V is TRBV5-1 and J is TRBJ2-7; 8 nucleotides match TRBD2. V was clipped by 4 bases and J by 3 bases; unmatched bases: 12. CDR3 length equals 16 residues. The germline gives CDR1 SGHRS, CDR2 YFSETQ. The CDR3 loop reads CASSISGENSFYEQYF. In DNA form, the CDR3 reads TGCGCCAGCAGCATTAGCGGGGAGAACAGTTTCTACGAGCAGTACTTC.

The chain employs TRBV5-1 and TRBJ2-3; 8 bases match TRBD2. This CDR3 spans 15 amino acids. In germline, CDR1 is SGHRS, CDR2 YFSETQ. V lost 2 bases, J lost 6 bases, and 8 bases stayed unmatched. The CDR3 coding sequence is TGCGCCAGCAGCTTCGACGGGGGGGCCGGGGATACGCAGTATTTT. This gives the protein CASSFDGGAGDTQYF.

This chain connects TRBV28 to TRBJ2-7, with no clear D. Trimming pared 5 bases from V and 7 bases from J, leaving 9 bases between. The CDR3 length is 11 residues. CDR1 is MDHEN, CDR2 SYDVKM, per germline. Here the CDR3 reads CASSLRWEQYF. The DNA of the CDR3 is TGTGCCAGCAGTCTACGGTGGGAGCAGTACTTC.

J is TRBJ1-1 and V is TRBV19, with D tentatively TRBD1 (5 bases). Germline values: CDR1 LNHDA, CDR2 SQIVND (reference sequence). Trimming removed 7 bases at V and 5 bases at J, with 11 bases between. CDR3 length equals 12 residues. The CDR3 DNA reads TGTGCCAGTACCGGGGGAAGTACTGAAGCTTTCTTT. The encoded protein is CASTGGSTEAFF.

The chain uses TRBV10-3 and TRBJ2-1, with 13 bases matching TRBD2. The CDR3 contains 15 residues. V lost 4 bases and J lost 7; bases outside the gene matches: 4. Germline CDR1 ENHRY, CDR2 SYGVKD. Here the CDR3 DNA reads TGTGCCATCAGTGGGACTAGCGGGGGTCCTAATGAGCAGTTCTTC. The encoded protein is CAISGTSGGPNEQFF.

This chain links TRBV18 with TRBJ2-3, with D possibly being TRBD1 (5 bases). CDR1 KGHSH and CDR2 LQKENI come from the germline V gene. The CDR3 length is 16 residues. The V gene lost 2 bases and the J gene lost 3 bases, with 15 bases spanning the gap. DNA for the CDR3: TGTGCCAGCTCACCAGGGGCGGACCTCCAAACAGATACGCAGTATTTT. Translating it yields CASSPGADLQTDTQYF.

V is TRBV7-9 and J is TRBJ2-2; maybe TRBD1 (5 bases). The germline gives CDR1 SEHNR, CDR2 FQNEAQ (reference sequence). CDR3 length: 11 residues. V was pared by 6 bases and J by 7 bases, with 6 bases between. The CDR3 spells CASRDSGELFF. The CDR3 DNA follows: TGTGCCAGCAGAGACAGCGGGGAGCTGTTTTTT.

The chain employs TRBV27 and TRBJ2-3, with D possibly TRBD1 on 5 matching bases. Germline V gene data show CDR1 as MNHEY and CDR2 as SMNVEV (reference sequence). Trimming took 2 bases from V and 2 from J, leaving 11 bases between them. This CDR3 region has 15 residues. CDR3 sequence: CASSLVDRYTDTQYF. CDR3 coding DNA: TGTGCCAGCAGTTTAGTCGACAGATACACAGATACGCAGTATTTT.

This chain links TRBV7-2 with TRBJ2-7, with a tentative D call TRBD1 (5 bases). Germline V lookup: CDR1 SGHTA, CDR2 FQGNSA. The CDR3 runs 14 residues. V was shortened by 2 bases and J by 2 bases, with 10 bases between the two germline ends. This chain's CDR3 is CASSLQDTAYEQYF. CDR3 coding DNA: TGTGCCAGCAGCTTACAGGACACGGCCTACGAGCAGTACTTC.

The chain recombines TRBV18 with TRBJ2-3, with 11 bases identical to TRBD2. CDR3 length equals 16 residues. V trimming: 5 bases; J trimming: 0 bases; junction bases outside the gene matches: 4. From germline, CDR1 is KGHSH and CDR2 LQKENI. CDR3 residues: CASSSLAGGSTDTQYF. The CDR3 DNA sequence: TGTGCCAGCTCATCGCTAGCGGGAGGTAGCACAGATACGCAGTATTTT. The whole variable domain, remainder taken from reference TRBV18 and TRBJ2-3, is NAGVMQNPRHLVRRRGQEARLRCSPMKGHSHVYWYRQLPEEGLKFMVYLQKENIIDESGMPKERFSAEFPKEGPSILRIQQVVRGDSAAYFCASSSLAGGSTDTQYFGPGTRLTVL.

This clone was detected a few times. The rearrangement links TRBV30 to TRBJ2-7; D might be TRBD2 (5 bases). The V and J ends lost 1 base and 1 base respectively, with 11 bases between them. Germline V gene sequence: CDR1 GTSNPN, CDR2 SVGIG (reference sequence). This CDR3 contains 14 residues. DNA of the CDR3: TGTGCCTGGAGTGGAGGCGGGCCTTCCTACGAGCAGTACTTC. This sequence encodes CAWSGGGPSYEQYF.

The rearrangement uses TRBV6-6 and TRBJ2-7; 7 bases match TRBD1. Trimming took 2 bases from V and 1 from J; bases not matched to a gene: 2. The CDR3 runs 14 residues. CDR1 is MNHNY and CDR2 is SVGAGI in the germline V gene (reference sequence). The CDR3 coding sequence is TGTGCCAGCAGTTACGACAGGGTTTCCTACGAGCAGTACTTC. Its protein is CASSYDRVSYEQYF.

This clone was detected only once. This CDR3 is CASSLAVGGGSYEQYF. CDR3 DNA: TGTGCCAGCAGCTTAGCGGTCGGGGGGGGCTCCTACGAGCAGTACTTC. The V gene is TRBV7-2, the J gene TRBJ2-7, with 8 bases fitting TRBD2. Germline V gene sequence: CDR1 SGHTA, CDR2 FQGNSA. CDR3 length: 16 amino acids. With 0 bases clipped from V and 0 bases from J, the junction kept 4 bases outside the gene matches.

The rearrangement links TRBV7-9 to TRBJ2-7; TRBD1 aligns across 7 bases. Germline V gene sequence: CDR1 SEHNR, CDR2 FQNEAQ (reference sequence). The CDR3 is 15 amino acids. V trimming: 4 bases; J trimming: 7 bases; junction bases outside the gene matches: 13. Here the CDR3 DNA reads TGTGCCAGCAGCTCTTATTCCCTAGGGGGCTTAGAGCAGTACTTC. It translates to CASSSYSLGGLEQYF.

This clone was counted a single time. The gene calls are TRBV28 and TRBJ2-5, with a possible D match to TRBD1 (6 bases). TRBJ2-7 explains the end of the DNA better; the J call may be wrong. The CDR3 totals 15 residues. From germline, CDR1 is MDHEN and CDR2 SYDVKM. CDR3 coding DNA: TGTGCCAGCAGTCCGACAGGTATAAACTCCTACGAGCAGTACTTC. Protein sequence: CASSPTGINSYEQYF.